The rows below give T cell receptor beta chains drawn from one sample of a study of T cells in tuberculosis. Only in-frame clones appear in the TCRdb table, and some are missing; sequencing was by immunoSEQ multiplex PCR. The profile shows 20,000 to 25,000 clones, 90% to 95% of them singletons. Sequenced input: PBMCs. The receptors shown here come from a donor aged 5-35 years with latent tuberculosis or without tuberculosis infection. Some clones in this sample may be carry-over from other donors' samples. Both conserved end residues are part of each CDR3.

v_gene: TRBV25-1; j_gene: TRBJ2-7; len: 14; CDR3aa: CASSESRKSYEQYF
v_gene: TRBV27; j_gene: TRBJ1-1; len: 13; CDR3aa: CASRLDSNTEAFF
v_gene: TRBV4-3; j_gene: TRBJ1-5; len: 15; CDR3aa: CASSQYRTTGGPQHF
v_gene: TRBV11-2; j_gene: TRBJ2-7; len: 18; CDR3aa: CASSSYRLAGGSSYEQYF
v_gene: TRBV9; j_gene: TRBJ2-1; len: 18; CDR3aa: CASSVDTAASGRADEQFF
v_gene: TRBV10-1; j_gene: TRBJ1-2; len: 14; CDR3aa: CASSRGQRHYGYTF
v_gene: TRBV7-9; j_gene: TRBJ2-1; len: 16; CDR3aa: CASSFGLAASYNEQFF
v_gene: TRBV11-2; j_gene: TRBJ1-2; len: 16; CDR3aa: CASSLFQGPRPYGYTF
v_gene: TRBV10-1; j_gene: TRBJ2-5; len: 15; CDR3aa: CASSVTSGRMETQYF
v_gene: TRBV5-1; j_gene: TRBJ2-7; len: 12; CDR3aa: CASIAESYEQYF
v_gene: TRBV19; j_gene: TRBJ2-3; len: 14; CDR3aa: CASRRDRATDTQYF
v_gene: TRBV5-4; j_gene: TRBJ2-7; len: 13; CDR3aa: CASSLEGGYEQYF
v_gene: TRBV19; j_gene: TRBJ1-5; len: 14; CDR3aa: CASSIVTVNQPQHF
v_gene: TRBV5-1; j_gene: TRBJ1-6; len: 17; CDR3aa: CASSLIGQVPPASPLHF
v_gene: TRBV6-5; j_gene: TRBJ2-7; len: 15; CDR3aa: CASSSTSGSSYEQYF
v_gene: TRBV27; j_gene: TRBJ2-1; len: 13; CDR3aa: CASSSGQFNEQFF
v_gene: TRBV6-5; j_gene: TRBJ2-2; len: 15; CDR3aa: CASRRDRTIGGELFF
v_gene: TRBV19; j_gene: TRBJ2-2; len: 16; CDR3aa: CASSIDQGSYTGELFF
v_gene: TRBV7-9; j_gene: TRBJ2-7; len: 16; CDR3aa: CASSLLQGAFSYEQYF
v_gene: TRBV29-1; j_gene: TRBJ1-1; len: 14; CDR3aa: CSVPRRTDNTEAFF
v_gene: TRBV5-1; j_gene: TRBJ2-2; len: 15; CDR3aa: CASSFQGPNTGELFF
v_gene: TRBV18; j_gene: TRBJ1-2; len: 16; CDR3aa: CASSHDPPTGNYGYTF
v_gene: TRBV9; j_gene: TRBJ1-2; len: 12; CDR3aa: CATQDLSYGYTF
v_gene: TRBV9; j_gene: TRBJ2-1; len: 13; CDR3aa: CASSVGTYNEQFF
v_gene: TRBV6-1; j_gene: TRBJ2-2; len: 15; CDR3aa: CASMAQGYYAGELFF
v_gene: TRBV7-8; j_gene: TRBJ2-1; len: 13; CDR3aa: CASSPRQGNEQFF
v_gene: TRBV25-1; j_gene: TRBJ2-5; len: 15; CDR3aa: CASSESVRGLQTQYF
v_gene: TRBV15; j_gene: TRBJ1-3; len: 17; CDR3aa: CATSSHNRGTSGNTIYF
v_gene: TRBV6-4; j_gene: TRBJ1-1; len: 14; CDR3aa: CASRTHRGGTEAFF
v_gene: TRBV7-2; j_gene: TRBJ2-1; len: 13; CDR3aa: CASSFRYYNEQFF
v_gene: TRBV6-6; j_gene: TRBJ2-7; len: 14; CDR3aa: CASCTEQGSYEQYF
v_gene: TRBV18; j_gene: TRBJ2-3; len: 14; CDR3aa: CASRTGGRTDTQYF
v_gene: TRBV6-5; j_gene: TRBJ1-1; len: 13; CDR3aa: CASSSPARGEAFF
v_gene: TRBV2; j_gene: TRBJ1-4; len: 15; CDR3aa: CASSEVGTDGEKLFF
v_gene: TRBV30; j_gene: TRBJ1-3; len: 16; CDR3aa: CAWSVRGGSSGNTIYF